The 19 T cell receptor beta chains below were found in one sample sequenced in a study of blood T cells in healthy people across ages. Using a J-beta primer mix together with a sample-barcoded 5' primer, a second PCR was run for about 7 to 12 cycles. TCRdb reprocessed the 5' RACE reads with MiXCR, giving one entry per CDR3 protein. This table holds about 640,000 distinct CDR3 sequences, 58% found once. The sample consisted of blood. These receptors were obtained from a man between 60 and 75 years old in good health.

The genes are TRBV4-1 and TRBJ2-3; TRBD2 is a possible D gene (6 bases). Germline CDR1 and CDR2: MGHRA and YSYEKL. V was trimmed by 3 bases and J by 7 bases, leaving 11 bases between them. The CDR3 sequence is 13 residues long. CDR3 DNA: TGCGCCAGCAGCCAGGAGGGGCCGAATACGCAGTATTTT. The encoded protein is CASSQEGPNTQYF.

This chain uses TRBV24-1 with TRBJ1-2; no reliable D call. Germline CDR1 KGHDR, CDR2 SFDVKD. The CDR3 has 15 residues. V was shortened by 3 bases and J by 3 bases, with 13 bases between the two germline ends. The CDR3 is CATSDTTGADYGYTF. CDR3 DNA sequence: TGTGCCACCAGTGATACCACGGGAGCCGACTATGGCTACACCTTC.

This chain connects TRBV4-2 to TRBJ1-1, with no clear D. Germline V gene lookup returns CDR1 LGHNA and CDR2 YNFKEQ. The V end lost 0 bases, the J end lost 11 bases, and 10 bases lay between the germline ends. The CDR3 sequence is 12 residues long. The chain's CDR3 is CASSQDWESAFF. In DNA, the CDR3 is TGTGCCAGCAGCCAAGACTGGGAGTCGGCTTTCTTT.

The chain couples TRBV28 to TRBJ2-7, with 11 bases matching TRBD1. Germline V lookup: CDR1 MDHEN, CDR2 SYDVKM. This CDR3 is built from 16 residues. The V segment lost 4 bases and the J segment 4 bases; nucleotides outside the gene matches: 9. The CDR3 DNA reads TGTGCCAGCAGTTCACCGGGACAGGGGGAGAGATACGAGCAGTACTTC. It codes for CASSSPGQGERYEQYF.

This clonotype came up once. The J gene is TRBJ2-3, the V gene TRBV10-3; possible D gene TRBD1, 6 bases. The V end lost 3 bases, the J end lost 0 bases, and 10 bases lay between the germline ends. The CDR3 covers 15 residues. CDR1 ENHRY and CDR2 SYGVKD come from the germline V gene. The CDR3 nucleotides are TGTGCCATCAGTGAAGGGCAGGGGAGCACAGATACGCAGTATTTT. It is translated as CAISEGQGSTDTQYF.

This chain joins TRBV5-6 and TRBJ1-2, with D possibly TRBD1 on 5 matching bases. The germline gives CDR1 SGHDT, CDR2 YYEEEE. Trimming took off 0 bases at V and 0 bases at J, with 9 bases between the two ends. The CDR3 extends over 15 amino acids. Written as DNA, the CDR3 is TGTGCCAGCAGCTTGGTCGCGGGGCCTAACTATGGCTACACCTTC. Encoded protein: CASSLVAGPNYGYTF.

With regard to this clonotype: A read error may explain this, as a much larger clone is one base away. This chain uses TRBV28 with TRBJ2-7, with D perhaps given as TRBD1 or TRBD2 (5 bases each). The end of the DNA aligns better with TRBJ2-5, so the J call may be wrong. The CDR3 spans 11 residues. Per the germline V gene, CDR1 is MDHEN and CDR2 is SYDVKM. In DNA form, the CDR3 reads TGTGCCAGCAGCCATGGGGGGACCCAGTACTTC. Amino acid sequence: CASSHGGTQYF.

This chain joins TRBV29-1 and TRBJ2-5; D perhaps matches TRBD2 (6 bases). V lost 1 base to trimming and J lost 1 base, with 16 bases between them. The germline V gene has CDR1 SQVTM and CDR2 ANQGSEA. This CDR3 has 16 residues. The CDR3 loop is CSVEGAWRGLQETQYF. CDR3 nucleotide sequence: TGCAGCGTTGAAGGGGCATGGAGGGGACTCCAAGAGACCCAGTACTTC.

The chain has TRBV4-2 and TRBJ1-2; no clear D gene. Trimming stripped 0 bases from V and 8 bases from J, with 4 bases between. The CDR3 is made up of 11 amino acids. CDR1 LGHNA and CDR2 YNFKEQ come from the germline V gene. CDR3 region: CASSQDFGYTF. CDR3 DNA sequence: TGTGCCAGCAGCCAAGATTTCGGCTACACCTTC.

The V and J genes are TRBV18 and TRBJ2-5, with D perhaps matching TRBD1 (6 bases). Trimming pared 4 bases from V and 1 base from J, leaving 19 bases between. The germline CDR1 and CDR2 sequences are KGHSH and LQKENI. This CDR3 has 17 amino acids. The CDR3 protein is CASSLNPVQGSQETQYF. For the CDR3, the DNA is TGTGCCAGCTCACTCAACCCGGTGCAGGGGTCCCAAGAGACCCAGTACTTC.

CDR3 nucleotide sequence: TGCAGCGTGGAGACTAGCGGGGGGGTCCGCGAGCAGTACTTC. Residues: CSVETSGGVREQYF. This chain joins TRBV29-1 and TRBJ2-5; 14 bases are shared with TRBD2. TRBJ2-7 matches the DNA end more closely, so the J call is doubtful. Germline CDR1 is SQVTM and CDR2 is ANQGSEA. This CDR3 contains 14 residues.

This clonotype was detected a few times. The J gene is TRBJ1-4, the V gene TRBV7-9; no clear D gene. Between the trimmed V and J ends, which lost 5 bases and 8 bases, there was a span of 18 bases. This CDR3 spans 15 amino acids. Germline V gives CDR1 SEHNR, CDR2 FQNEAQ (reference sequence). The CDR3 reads CASSAPGVLGEKLFF. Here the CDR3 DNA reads TGTGCCAGCAGCGCTCCAGGCGTCCTGGGGGAAAAACTGTTTTTT. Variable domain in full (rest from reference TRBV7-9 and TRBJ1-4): DTGVSQNPRHKITKRGQNVTFRCDPISEHNRLYWYRQTLGQGPEFLTYFQNEAQLEKSRLLSDRFSAERPKGSFSTLEIQRTEQGDSAMYLCASSAPGVLGEKLFFGSGTQLSVL.

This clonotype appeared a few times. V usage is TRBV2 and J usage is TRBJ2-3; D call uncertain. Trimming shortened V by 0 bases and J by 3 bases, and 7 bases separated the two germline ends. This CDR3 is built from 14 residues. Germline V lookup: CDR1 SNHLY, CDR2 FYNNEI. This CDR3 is CASSEATGTDTQYF. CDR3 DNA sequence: TGTGCCAGCAGTGAAGCAACCGGTACAGATACGCAGTATTTT.

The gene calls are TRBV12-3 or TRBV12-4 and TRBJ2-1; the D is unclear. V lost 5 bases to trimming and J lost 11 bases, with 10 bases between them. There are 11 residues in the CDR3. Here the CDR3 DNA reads TGTGCCAGCAGTGAGACCACCAAGCAGTTCTTC. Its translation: CASSETTKQFF.

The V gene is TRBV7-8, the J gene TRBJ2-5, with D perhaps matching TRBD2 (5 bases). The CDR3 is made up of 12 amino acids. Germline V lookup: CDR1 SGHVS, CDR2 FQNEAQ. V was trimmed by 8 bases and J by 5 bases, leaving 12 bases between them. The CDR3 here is CASVRVGETQYF. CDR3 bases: TGTGCCAGCGTGAGGGTGGGGGAGACCCAGTACTTC.

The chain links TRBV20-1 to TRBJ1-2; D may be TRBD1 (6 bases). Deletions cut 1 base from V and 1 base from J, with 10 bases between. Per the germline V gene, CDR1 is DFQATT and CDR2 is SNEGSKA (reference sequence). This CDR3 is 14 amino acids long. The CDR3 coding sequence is TGCAGTGCTAGAGTGGACAGCTTTAACTATGGCTACACCTTC. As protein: CSARVDSFNYGYTF.

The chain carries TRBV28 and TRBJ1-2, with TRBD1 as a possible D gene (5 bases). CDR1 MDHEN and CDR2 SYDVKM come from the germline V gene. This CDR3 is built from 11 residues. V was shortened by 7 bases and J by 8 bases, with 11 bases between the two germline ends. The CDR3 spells CASNHRGGYTF. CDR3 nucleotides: TGTGCCAGCAACCACCGGGGGGGCTACACCTTC.

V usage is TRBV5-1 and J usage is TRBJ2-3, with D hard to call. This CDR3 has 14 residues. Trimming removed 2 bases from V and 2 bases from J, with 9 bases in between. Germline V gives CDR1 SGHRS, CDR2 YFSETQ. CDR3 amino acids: CASSLSHPTDTQYF. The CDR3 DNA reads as TGCGCCAGCAGCTTATCACACCCCACAGATACGCAGTATTTT.

The CDR3 region has the DNA TGTGCCAGCAGTGTTCTAGGGGAACAGTCCCAGCATTTT. Translation gives CASSVLGEQSQHF. The genes are TRBV2 and TRBJ1-5, with D possibly being TRBD1 (5 bases). The V end was cut by 4 bases, the J end by 11 bases, with 15 bases between. The CDR3 covers 13 residues. Germline V gene lookup returns CDR1 SNHLY and CDR2 FYNNEI. The whole variable domain, remainder taken from reference TRBV2 and TRBJ1-5, is EPEVTQTPSHQVTQMGQEVILRCVPISNHLYFYWYRQILGQKVEFLVSFYNNEISEKSEIFDDQFSVERPDGSNFTLKIRSTKLEDSAMYFCASSVLGEQSQHFGDGTRLSIL.